This T cell receptor (beta chain) was recorded in a study of OX40 agonist ivuxolimab in advanced cancers. Whole-study context: Treatment received earlier with anti-PD-1, anti-PD-L1 or anti-CTLA-4 agents was allowed, and 40% had some. Patients achieving partial responses numbered three: one hepatocellular carcinoma case and two cutaneous melanoma cases. Study conclusions and caveats: Expanded clones were, on average, more numerous among CD8+ T cells than CD4+.

Germline CDR1 SGHVS, CDR2 FNYEAQ. V was cut by 4 bases and J by 0 bases, with 16 bases left in between. CDR3 length: 17 residues. Clones were sequenced by immunoSEQ multiplex PCR, and TCRdb holds only the in-frame ones, with some missing. The sample includes fewer than 85,000 clones, more than 85% of them seen just once. About this clone itself: As yet, its antigen is unknown.

The starting material was CD4+ or CD8+ T cells sorted from blood, obtained in a trial of the OX40 agonist ivuxolimab. This chain uses TRBV7-6 with TRBJ2-1, with D possibly being TRBD2 (6 bases). The sequence was collected from an adult with an advanced solid tumor such as melanoma, head and neck, liver or kidney cancer. The CDR3 sequence is CASSSRDSPSSYNEQFF. The CDR3, as DNA: TGTGCCAGCAGCTCCCGGGACTCCCCTAGCTCCTACAATGAGCAGTTCTTC.